This is a list of T cell receptor beta chains from one sample in a study of T cell responses to AZD1222 COVID-19 vaccine. Libraries were prepared by immunoSEQ multiplex PCR; TCRdb keeps only in-frame clonotypes and omits some of them. Among some 84,000 clones listed, approximately 90% were seen once. The material was peripheral blood, obtained 28 days after the second AZD1222 dose. The source of these receptors is an adult who received the AZD1222 COVID-19 vaccine. Each CDR3 is given with its conserved first and last residue. Fields, in order: CDR3 DNA, CDR3 protein, V gene, D gene, clone size, J gene. D genes are given only for firm matches. Where a row states a size, it is once, few, many or the class of an expanded clone; other rows omit it.

TGTGCCAGCAGTTACTCGACATTCTGGAGGTCCTACGAGCAGTACTTC,CASSYSTFWRSYEQYF,TRBV6-2/TRBV6-3,-,-,TRBJ2-7
TGTGCCAGCAGCGGACCGACAGGGAGCGAAGCTTTCTTT,CASSGPTGSEAFF,TRBV9,TRBD1,-,TRBJ1-1
TGCGCCAGCAGCCTAGGGGGGACAGCAAGGGCAGATACGCAGTATTTT,CASSLGGTARADTQYF,TRBV5-1,-,-,TRBJ2-3
TGTGCCAGCAGCTTCGGGGATTCAACTAATGAAAAACTGTTTTTT,CASSFGDSTNEKLFF,TRBV7-9,-,-,TRBJ1-4
TGTGCCAGCACCTTACAACCGACAGTGACTAACTATGGCTACACCTTC,CASTLQPTVTNYGYTF,TRBV9,-,-,TRBJ1-2
TGTGCCTGGAGTCCAGACAGGGGGTGGACTGAAGCTTTCTTT,CAWSPDRGWTEAFF,TRBV30,TRBD1,-,TRBJ1-1
TGTGCCAGCAGCTTAGTGTTAGGTGGAAACACCATATATTTT,CASSLVLGGNTIYF,TRBV7-2,-,few,TRBJ1-3
TGTGCCAGCAGCCTCGACAGGGGTAGTTATGGCTACACCTTC,CASSLDRGSYGYTF,TRBV2,TRBD1,-,TRBJ1-2
TGTGCCAGTGGGACAGGGGTCGACGAGCAGTACTTC,CASGTGVDEQYF,TRBV19,TRBD1,-,TRBJ2-7
TGTGCCAGCAGTTATCAGGTTGGGGATCCCTACGAGCAGTACTTC,CASSYQVGDPYEQYF,TRBV6-5,-,-,TRBJ2-7
TGTGCCAGCAGCTTGGGGTCTGGAAACACCATATATTTT,CASSLGSGNTIYF,TRBV5-4,-,few,TRBJ1-3
TGTGCCAGCAGACACCCTGGCGGCTCTGGGGCCAACGTCCTGACTTTC,CASRHPGGSGANVLTF,TRBV2,-,few,TRBJ2-6
TGTGCCAGCAGCCCCCTGGGGGGGGGCTCAAGCTCTGGAAACACCATATATTTT,CASSPLGGGSSSGNTIYF,TRBV7-9,-,-,TRBJ1-3
TGTGCCAGCAGCTTGGGTGGTCCCCTCCACTTT,CASSLGGPLHF,TRBV5-4,-,-,TRBJ1-6
TGTGCCAGCAGCGCAAATGGGATCTACGAGCAGTACTTC,CASSANGIYEQYF,TRBV7-6,-,-,TRBJ2-7
TGCGCCAGCAGTCAACCGAGACAGGGGGCATCGAACACTGAAGCTTTCTTT,CASSQPRQGASNTEAFF,TRBV23-1,TRBD1,-,TRBJ1-1
TGTGCCAGCAGTTACGGGCGGATGAACACTGAAGCTTTCTTT,CASSYGRMNTEAFF,TRBV6-2/TRBV6-3,-,-,TRBJ1-1
TGTGCCAGCACCACGGAAGGACAGGGGTTGAGTTTT,CASTTEGQGLSF,TRBV28,TRBD1,-,TRBJ1-5
TGTGCCAGTAGTGCCCTAGTTTTGGGGGGGAAGAGCACTGAAGCTTTCTTT,CASSALVLGGKSTEAFF,TRBV19,-,few,TRBJ1-1
TGTGCCAGTAGTATGAGTGGAGCCGGGGAGCTGTTTTTT,CASSMSGAGELFF,TRBV19,-,few,TRBJ2-2
TGTGCCAGCAGCCAAGAGAGGCCCCTAGCGGGGGACACCGGGGAGCTGTTTTTT,CASSQERPLAGDTGELFF,TRBV14,TRBD2,-,TRBJ2-2
TGTGCCAGCAGCTTGGAGGGCGGGGAGCTGTTTTTT,CASSLEGGELFF,TRBV5-4,-,-,TRBJ2-2
TGTGCCAGCAGCTTAACGTTGCAGGGTAATGAGCAGTTCTTC,CASSLTLQGNEQFF,TRBV7-3,-,-,TRBJ2-1
TGTGCCAGCAGCTGGGACAGGCCGACCCCGGCGTTTTTT,CASSWDRPTPAFF,TRBV5-8,TRBD1,-,TRBJ1-4
TGTGCCAGCAGTGAATTGCGGTCTTATGCATCTCGAAACATTCAGTACTTC,CASSELRSYASRNIQYF,TRBV6-1,-,-,TRBJ2-4
TGTGCCAGCAGCTTTGGTGGGGGAAACTATGGCTACACCTTC,CASSFGGGNYGYTF,TRBV5-8,-,-,TRBJ1-2
TGTGCTAGCAGCTTAGCGCCCTCAACTAATGAAAAACTGTTTTTT,CASSLAPSTNEKLFF,TRBV7-7,-,-,TRBJ1-4
TGCGCCAGCAGCCGAGGTAACCGCTACGAGCAGTACTTC,CASSRGNRYEQYF,TRBV4-1,-,-,TRBJ2-7
TGTGCCAGCAGCACCGGGACGGGGAAAAATAATTCACCCCTCCACTTT,CASSTGTGKNNSPLHF,TRBV5-4,-,once,TRBJ1-6
TGTGCCAGCAGCTTATACGGAGGGGGGCAAGAGACCCAGTACTTC,CASSLYGGGQETQYF,TRBV7-6,-,-,TRBJ2-5
TGTGCCAGCAGCCGCGGTTCAGACGTCTCTTACGAGCAGTACTTC,CASSRGSDVSYEQYF,TRBV5-4,-,-,TRBJ2-7
TGTGCCAGCAGCGATCCCGGGACGGCTGGAAACACCATATATTTT,CASSDPGTAGNTIYF,TRBV7-9,-,-,TRBJ1-3
TGTGCCAGCAGTGAGGGCCGGGTGCTAAGGAACTATGGCTACACCTTC,CASSEGRVLRNYGYTF,TRBV6-1,-,few,TRBJ1-2
TGTGCCAGCAATAGGGGTGGGCCGAACACCGGGGAGCTGTTTTTT,CASNRGGPNTGELFF,TRBV2,-,-,TRBJ2-2
TGTGCCAGCCTTCGGACAGAGACCATTGAGCGGGGCTACACCTTC,CASLRTETIERGYTF,TRBV28,-,-,TRBJ1-2
TGTGCCAGCAGCCGACTAGCGGGGGGGGCAGATACGCAGTATTTT,CASSRLAGGADTQYF,TRBV7-3,TRBD2,-,TRBJ2-3
TGCGCCAGCAGCCAAGATGGTTCAGGGGGCCGGGGAGATACGCAGTATTTT,CASSQDGSGGRGDTQYF,TRBV4-3,TRBD1,-,TRBJ2-3
TGTGCCAGCAGGATCGTTAGCTCTGGAAACACCATATATTTT,CASRIVSSGNTIYF,TRBV6-5,-,-,TRBJ1-3
TGTGCCGGCCCCGGGACAGGGGCCCACGAGCAGTACTTC,CAGPGTGAHEQYF,TRBV19,TRBD1,-,TRBJ2-7
TGTGCCAGCAGCTCGACTCAGGGATGGGAGCAGTACTTC,CASSSTQGWEQYF,TRBV7-3,-,-,TRBJ2-7
TGTGCCAGCTCACCACAGCAAAGCTCTGGAAACACCATATATTTT,CASSPQQSSGNTIYF,TRBV18,-,-,TRBJ1-3
TGTGCCAGCAGCGTAGGTAGCGGGGGGGGCTCCTACGAGCAGTACTTC,CASSVGSGGGSYEQYF,TRBV9,TRBD2,-,TRBJ2-7
TGTGCCAGCACCGGACAGGGAATCGGGGGCTACACCTTC,CASTGQGIGGYTF,TRBV2,TRBD1,-,TRBJ1-2
TGCGCCAGCAGCCAAGATCGGGACAGGGGCACCCAAGGCTACACCTTC,CASSQDRDRGTQGYTF,TRBV4-3,TRBD1,-,TRBJ1-2
TGTGCCAGCAGCTTAGTGGGACAGTCCTACGAGCAGTACTTC,CASSLVGQSYEQYF,TRBV7-2,TRBD1,-,TRBJ2-7
TGTGCCAGCAGCACCGACAGGGGAGGAACTGAAGCTTTCTTT,CASSTDRGGTEAFF,TRBV6-6,TRBD1,once,TRBJ1-1
TGTGCCAGCAGTGTGGCTAGCGGGGCCTCAGGTACGCAGTATTTT,CASSVASGASGTQYF,TRBV6-4,TRBD2,once,TRBJ2-3
TGCGCCAGCAGCCAAGATGGTTCCAATTCACCCCTCCACTTT,CASSQDGSNSPLHF,TRBV4-1,-,-,TRBJ1-6
TGTGCCAGCAGTTACGGGGGGGGCCCACGGCCCCAGCATTTT,CASSYGGGPRPQHF,TRBV6-6,-,once,TRBJ1-5
TGCGCCAGCAGCCAAGGATTCACAGGGCCCTATGGCTACACCTTC,CASSQGFTGPYGYTF,TRBV4-1,-,-,TRBJ1-2
TGTGCCAGCAGTGACCCGGGTCAAAGAGGCACTGAAGCTTTCTTT,CASSDPGQRGTEAFF,TRBV2,-,-,TRBJ1-1
TGTGCCAGCAGCTCAAGACAGGGGTGGAACATTCAGTACTTC,CASSSRQGWNIQYF,TRBV7-2,TRBD1,-,TRBJ2-4
TGCGCCAGCAGCTTGGCGCAGGGCACAGATACGCAGTATTTT,CASSLAQGTDTQYF,TRBV5-1,-,-,TRBJ2-3
TGTGCCAGCAGTCCCCCGTTTGGACAGGGGGCGGATCAGCCCCAGCATTTT,CASSPPFGQGADQPQHF,TRBV6-6,TRBD1,-,TRBJ1-5
TGTGCCAGCAGCCCTACAGGGGCGATGGAGGACATTCAGTACTTC,CASSPTGAMEDIQYF,TRBV4-2,TRBD1,-,TRBJ2-4
TGTGCCAGCAGTTGGGAGAACACTGAAGCTTTCTTT,CASSWENTEAFF,TRBV2,-,-,TRBJ1-1
TGTGCCAGCTCACTCGACCAAAATCAGCCCCAGCATTTT,CASSLDQNQPQHF,TRBV18,-,-,TRBJ1-5
TGTGCCAGCAGTTTTTTCAGCGGGGAGCTGTTTTTT,CASSFFSGELFF,TRBV6-2/TRBV6-3,-,-,TRBJ2-2
TGTGCCAGCACCTCAGGGGCTGGTACCGGGGAGCTGTTTTTT,CASTSGAGTGELFF,TRBV7-3,-,-,TRBJ2-2
TGCAGCGTTGGGCACACAGGAGGGGAGACCCAGTACTTC,CSVGHTGGETQYF,TRBV29-1,-,-,TRBJ2-5